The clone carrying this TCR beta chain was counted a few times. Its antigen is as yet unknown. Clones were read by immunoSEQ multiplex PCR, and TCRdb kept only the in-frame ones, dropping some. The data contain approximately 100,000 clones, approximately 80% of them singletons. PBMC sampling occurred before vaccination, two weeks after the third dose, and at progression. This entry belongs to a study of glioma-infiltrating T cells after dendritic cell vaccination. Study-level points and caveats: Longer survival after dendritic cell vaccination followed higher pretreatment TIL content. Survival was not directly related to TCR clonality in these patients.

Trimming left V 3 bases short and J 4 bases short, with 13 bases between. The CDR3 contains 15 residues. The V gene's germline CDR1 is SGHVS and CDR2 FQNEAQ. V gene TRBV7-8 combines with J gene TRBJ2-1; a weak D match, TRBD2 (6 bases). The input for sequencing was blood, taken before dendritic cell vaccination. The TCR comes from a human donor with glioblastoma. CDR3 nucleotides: TGTGCCAGCAGCTTGGGGAACGGGGGATACAATGAGCAGTTCTTC. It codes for CASSLGNGGYNEQFF.